The sequence of this T cell receptor (beta chain) was determined in a study of regulatory T cells in long-lasting Graves disease. Per germline, CDR1 KGHDR and CDR2 SFDVKD. Trimming removed 3 bases at V and 3 bases at J, with 5 bases between. The CDR3 contains 12 residues. Arm-PCR of CDR3 regions and iRepertoire HTBI primers were the basis on which TCR beta libraries were built. Each CDR3 protein is one row after TCRdb ran MiXCR on the multiplex PCR reads. Seen here are 500,000 to 700,000 distinct CDR3 sequences, 25% to 35% observed once, and the top ten hold around 40%. The time point here: persistent/refractory GD, antithyroid drugs over 5 years with positive TRAb. The authors made the TCR library using RNA they extracted from PBMCs. The table lists this clonotype with a count of one. Its antigen is still unknown. Study results and limitations: New patients shared around 980 public clonotypes, and persistent patients shared more, with about 2,700.

The J gene is TRBJ2-7, the V gene TRBV24-1; a weak D match, TRBD1 (5 bases). The specimen was peripheral blood mononuclear cells (PBMCs), collected when the disease was refractory, from a patient treated with antithyroid drugs. This receptor was obtained from a female donor with Graves disease. The CDR3 DNA sequence: TGTGCCACCAGTGATCAGGGCTACGAGCAGTACTTC. As protein: CATSDQGYEQYF.